This TCR beta chain was recovered during a study of molecular identifiers for immune sequencing clone quantification listed by TCRdb under 2018. Concerning the study at large: For a replicate experiment, the RNA from either approximately 20,000 or 100,000 naive CD8 T cells was divided into five aliquots, and four of those aliquots went on to sequencing. CD8 T cells were used in a methods study to benchmark molecular-identifier clustering-based TCR repertoire sequencing (MIDCIRS) and TCR RNA copy counting.

Libraries of naive CD8 T cells were built from about 21,000 to 970,000 sorted cells, with 10%, 30% or 50% of the purified RNA used. Naive CD8 T cells were FACS-sorted as CD8+CD4-CCR7+CD45RA+ on a BD FACSAria II into RLT Plus buffer. Detection sensitivity was tested by spiking Jurkat RNA equal to some 11 TCR copies' worth into samples containing about 19,000-1,000,000 naive CD8 T cells. CD8 T cells were enriched with RosetteSep CD8+ T Cell Enrichment Cocktail and Ficoll-Paque, followed by ACK red cell lysis. Libraries were prepared through PCR. The sequencer was a NextSeq 500. Preparation of bulk TCR libraries followed a previously described approach, with the TCR primers listed in Table S5. The Qiagen AllPrep DNA/RNA kit was used to purify total RNA. Before analysis, reads from multiple sequencing runs of the same library were pooled. The authors' pipeline ran thus. Reads were retained only if the reads had an exact TCR constant sequence, and the retained reads were trimmed to 150 nt and grouped according to their 12-nt molecular barcodes. Reads inside each barcode group were sub-clustered using a 15% Levenshtein threshold, and a quality-weighted consensus sequence was constructed for each RNA molecule. Non-functional sequences were removed, as were lower-count sequences one edit away from another. Based on fitting two negative binomial distributions, any barcode sub-cluster with under 20% of the maximum read count was discarded. In-frame beta chains were kept once TCRdb had trimmed the public reads at Q25 with fastp and called clones with MiXCR. Rows are unified per CDR3 protein, each entry keeping the most common DNA and genes. TCRdb, not the original authors, processed these V and J calls. The sample records approximately 97,000 distinct CDR3 sequences, about 35% of which are singletons. The top ten clones comprise roughly 10% of the sample.

On the study overall, not on this receptor specifically: When barcode sub-clustering was not used, chimeric consensus sequences inflated TCR diversity, with chimeras reaching as high as 47%. Identical TCR molecules sharing a barcode could cause highly expanded clone sizes to be underestimated. Modeling indicated about three TCR RNA copies recovered per cell, compared with approximately 10 by digital PCR, which implies a capture efficiency of around 29%. In CMV-specific effector cells, over 99% of molecules were held by clones above 20 RNA copies, whereas under 1% of molecules were held by such clones in naive cells. The naive libraries included spiked-in Jurkat TCR RNA (about ten copies' worth), and this RNA is not part of the donor repertoire. A single cell's worth of spiked-in Jurkat TCR RNA was reported detectable even among approximately 930,000 naive CD8 T cells.

Comment on this clonotype: Which antigen it targets is not known. Qualities for individual bases were not recorded, and no much larger clone is one base off.

The sample was naive CD8+ T cells from blood, with Jurkat cell RNA spiked in. According to the study, the label for this sample's cell subset or site signals: FACS-sorted CD8+CD4-CCR7+CD45RA+ naive T cells. The TCR comes from a human donor in good health. Some libraries in this study had Jurkat cell RNA spiked in.

The CDR3 here reads CASSKRRTGTGLTGELFF. The DNA reads TGTGCCAGCAGCAAAAGACGTACCGGGACAGGGCTCACCGGGGAGCTGTTTTTT. The rearrangement joined TRBV6-5 to TRBJ2-2; TRBD1 lines up with 9 middle nucleotides. CDR1 is given as MNHEY and CDR2 as SVGAGI, both from the germline V gene. Here V drops 6 bases and J drops 4 bases, and the junction holds 15 bases not matched to any gene. Including the terminal cysteine and phenylalanine, the CDR3 comprises 18 residues. The sequence is cut down to CDR3 DNA, 54 bases in frame from base 1.